The rows below give T cell receptor beta chains drawn from one sample of a study of CD8+ T cells in alopecia areata. The repertoire was sequenced with immunoSEQ multiplex PCR; TCRdb's copy has only in-frame clones and lacks some. The sample has more than 200,000 clones, 40% to 45% seen once. The sample in question was CD4+ T cells sorted from blood, obtained at roughly week 36, from a patient treated with tofacitinib. All receptors derive from a human donor with alopecia areata. CDR3s include the opening cysteine and the closing phenylalanine or tryptophan. A D gene is named only where the DNA matches it firmly. Clone size is not always given. Where it is, it says once, few, many or a class for expanded clones.

d_gene: TRBD2; v_gene: TRBV7-3; abundance: -; j_gene: TRBJ2-1; CDR3aa: CASSVHPLGTSGGEQFF; CDR3nt: TGTGCCAGCAGCGTACATCCCCTCGGGACTAGCGGGGGTGAGCAGTTCTTC
d_gene: -; v_gene: TRBV4-3; abundance: many; j_gene: TRBJ2-1; CDR3aa: CASSQEASLRGEQFF; CDR3nt: TGCGCCAGCAGCCAAGAGGCTAGCCTGCGGGGTGAGCAGTTCTTC
d_gene: TRBD1; v_gene: TRBV4-1; abundance: few; j_gene: TRBJ2-5; CDR3aa: CASSQGDRAQETQYF; CDR3nt: TGCGCCAGCAGCCAAGGCGACAGGGCTCAAGAGACCCAGTACTTC
d_gene: -; v_gene: TRBV29-1; abundance: few; j_gene: TRBJ1-4; CDR3aa: CSVRPQEKLFF; CDR3nt: TGCAGCGTTAGGCCCCAAGAAAAACTGTTTTTT
d_gene: TRBD2; v_gene: TRBV7-9; abundance: -; j_gene: TRBJ2-5; CDR3aa: CASSPLAGGGETQYF; CDR3nt: TGTGCCAGCAGCCCACTAGCGGGAGGTGGAGAGACCCAGTACTTC
d_gene: TRBD1; v_gene: TRBV28; abundance: -; j_gene: TRBJ2-1; CDR3aa: CASSFETGGGNEQFF; CDR3nt: TGTGCCAGCAGTTTCGAGACAGGGGGAGGGAATGAGCAGTTCTTC
d_gene: TRBD1; v_gene: TRBV13; abundance: -; j_gene: TRBJ2-5; CDR3aa: CASSWGTAEETQYF; CDR3nt: TGTGCCAGCAGCTGGGGGACAGCAGAAGAGACCCAGTACTTC
d_gene: -; v_gene: TRBV11-2; abundance: -; j_gene: TRBJ2-7; CDR3aa: CASRLRTDSREQYF; CDR3nt: TGTGCCAGCAGACTGAGGACAGACTCTCGGGAGCAGTACTTC
d_gene: -; v_gene: TRBV5-1; abundance: few; j_gene: TRBJ2-6; CDR3aa: CASSLGGGASRSGANVLTF; CDR3nt: TGCGCCAGCAGCTTGGGCGGCGGAGCGTCCCGCTCTGGGGCCAACGTCCTGACTTTC
d_gene: -; v_gene: TRBV30; abundance: -; j_gene: TRBJ2-2; CDR3aa: CAWASRGSLNTGELFF; CDR3nt: TGTGCCTGGGCCTCAAGGGGGAGCCTGAACACCGGGGAGCTGTTTTTT
d_gene: TRBD2; v_gene: TRBV2; abundance: -; j_gene: TRBJ2-3; CDR3aa: CASSAQREGSDTQYF; CDR3nt: TGTGCCAGCAGTGCGCAGCGGGAGGGCTCAGATACGCAGTATTTT
d_gene: TRBD1; v_gene: TRBV6-5; abundance: -; j_gene: TRBJ1-5; CDR3aa: CATADRAYSNQPQHF; CDR3nt: TGTGCCACCGCCGACAGGGCCTATAGCAATCAGCCCCAGCATTTT
d_gene: TRBD1; v_gene: TRBV6-6; abundance: -; j_gene: TRBJ2-7; CDR3aa: CASRPQGWEQYF; CDR3nt: TGTGCCAGCAGGCCACAGGGGTGGGAGCAGTACTTC
d_gene: -; v_gene: TRBV9; abundance: -; j_gene: TRBJ2-1; CDR3aa: CASSADWVNKQFF; CDR3nt: TGTGCCAGCAGCGCCGACTGGGTTAATAAGCAGTTCTTC
d_gene: -; v_gene: TRBV29-1; abundance: -; j_gene: TRBJ2-3; CDR3aa: CSVGEDTQYF; CDR3nt: TGCAGCGTGGGAGAAGATACGCAGTATTTT
d_gene: -; v_gene: TRBV20-1; abundance: few; j_gene: TRBJ2-7; CDR3aa: CSAVDSREQYF; CDR3nt: TGCAGTGCTGTCGATTCCCGCGAGCAGTACTTC
d_gene: TRBD2; v_gene: TRBV30; abundance: -; j_gene: TRBJ2-7; CDR3aa: CAWRSGLAGEQYF; CDR3nt: TGTGCCTGGAGGTCGGGACTAGCGGGAGAGCAGTACTTC
d_gene: -; v_gene: TRBV15; abundance: -; j_gene: TRBJ2-5; CDR3aa: CATSREEETQYF; CDR3nt: TGTGCCACCAGCAGAGAAGAGGAGACCCAGTACTTC
d_gene: -; v_gene: TRBV4-1; abundance: few; j_gene: TRBJ2-2; CDR3aa: CASSQAAWGELFF; CDR3nt: TGCGCCAGCAGCCAAGCCGCTTGGGGGGAGCTGTTTTTT
d_gene: -; v_gene: TRBV7-9; abundance: few; j_gene: TRBJ2-3; CDR3aa: CASSAGRGSVDTQYF; CDR3nt: TGTGCCAGCAGCGCCGGGCGGGGAAGTGTCGATACGCAGTATTTT
d_gene: -; v_gene: TRBV29-1; abundance: few; j_gene: TRBJ2-1; CDR3aa: CSVWIRDHNEQFF; CDR3nt: TGCAGCGTTTGGATAAGGGACCACAATGAGCAGTTCTTC
d_gene: -; v_gene: TRBV6-5; abundance: -; j_gene: TRBJ1-2; CDR3aa: CASSSTGDGYTF; CDR3nt: TGTGCCAGCAGTTCGACAGGTGATGGCTACACCTTC
d_gene: TRBD2; v_gene: TRBV11-2; abundance: -; j_gene: TRBJ2-7; CDR3aa: CASSLEREFGEQYF; CDR3nt: TGTGCCAGCAGCTTAGAGCGGGAGTTCGGGGAGCAGTACTTC
d_gene: TRBD1; v_gene: TRBV25-1; abundance: few; j_gene: TRBJ2-1; CDR3aa: CASRDRVNNEQFF; CDR3nt: TGTGCCAGCAGGGACAGGGTCAACAATGAGCAGTTCTTC
d_gene: TRBD1; v_gene: TRBV6-4; abundance: -; j_gene: TRBJ2-1; CDR3aa: CASSLDRGNEQFF; CDR3nt: TGTGCCAGCAGCCTCGACAGGGGCAATGAGCAGTTCTTC
d_gene: -; v_gene: TRBV27; abundance: -; j_gene: TRBJ2-6; CDR3aa: CASSSVRPSGANVLTF; CDR3nt: TGTGCCAGCAGTTCGGTAAGGCCCTCTGGGGCCAACGTCCTGACTTTC
d_gene: TRBD1; v_gene: TRBV7-2; abundance: -; j_gene: TRBJ1-2; CDR3aa: CASSLDGTVNYGYTF; CDR3nt: TGTGCCAGCAGCTTAGACGGGACAGTTAACTATGGCTACACCTTC
d_gene: -; v_gene: TRBV10-3; abundance: few; j_gene: TRBJ1-1; CDR3aa: CAISEGAGRNTEAFF; CDR3nt: TGTGCCATCAGTGAAGGGGCAGGGAGGAACACTGAAGCTTTCTTT
d_gene: -; v_gene: TRBV11-2; abundance: -; j_gene: TRBJ2-7; CDR3aa: CASSSGIYEQYF; CDR3nt: TGTGCCAGCAGCTCCGGGATCTACGAGCAGTACTTC
d_gene: TRBD1; v_gene: TRBV6-5; abundance: few; j_gene: TRBJ2-7; CDR3aa: CASSYFGQGSYEQYF; CDR3nt: TGTGCCAGCAGTTACTTCGGACAGGGCTCCTACGAGCAGTACTTC
d_gene: -; v_gene: TRBV5-1; abundance: -; j_gene: TRBJ1-2; CDR3aa: CASSLERGNYGYTF; CDR3nt: TGCGCCAGCAGCTTGGAGCGGGGAAACTATGGCTACACCTTC
d_gene: -; v_gene: TRBV6-5; abundance: few; j_gene: TRBJ2-7; CDR3aa: CASSYSPRVRYEQYF; CDR3nt: TGTGCCAGCAGTTACTCCCCTAGAGTGCGCTACGAGCAGTACTTC
d_gene: TRBD2; v_gene: TRBV30; abundance: -; j_gene: TRBJ2-7; CDR3aa: CAWRAIAGSYEQYF; CDR3nt: TGTGCCTGGAGGGCCATAGCGGGGTCCTACGAGCAGTACTTC
d_gene: TRBD2; v_gene: TRBV29-1; abundance: -; j_gene: TRBJ2-1; CDR3aa: CSVDRGSLDEQFF; CDR3nt: TGCAGCGTTGATCGCGGGAGTCTGGATGAGCAGTTCTTC
d_gene: -; v_gene: TRBV30; abundance: -; j_gene: TRBJ2-5; CDR3aa: CAWLVGETQYF; CDR3nt: TGTGCCTGGTTGGTGGGAGAGACCCAGTACTTC
d_gene: -; v_gene: TRBV6-5; abundance: -; j_gene: TRBJ2-5; CDR3aa: CATRAGETQYF; CDR3nt: TGTGCCACCCGGGCAGGAGAGACCCAGTACTTC
d_gene: -; v_gene: TRBV2; abundance: -; j_gene: TRBJ2-2; CDR3aa: CASSEEAARYTGELFF; CDR3nt: TGTGCCAGCAGTGAAGAAGCGGCTAGGTACACCGGGGAGCTGTTTTTT
d_gene: -; v_gene: TRBV14; abundance: -; j_gene: TRBJ2-4; CDR3aa: CASSQLSGLAKNIQYF; CDR3nt: TGTGCCAGCAGCCAACTTTCAGGGTTAGCCAAAAACATTCAGTACTTC
d_gene: -; v_gene: TRBV7-8; abundance: -; j_gene: TRBJ1-4; CDR3aa: CASSGVGYREKLFF; CDR3nt: TGTGCCAGCAGCGGGGTGGGGTATAGGGAAAAACTGTTTTTT
d_gene: -; v_gene: TRBV7-6; abundance: -; j_gene: TRBJ2-1; CDR3aa: CASSSFQGSEQFF; CDR3nt: TGTGCCAGCAGCTCCTTTCAGGGGTCTGAGCAGTTCTTC
d_gene: -; v_gene: TRBV11-2; abundance: few; j_gene: TRBJ2-7; CDR3aa: CASSLVPLEQYF; CDR3nt: TGTGCCAGCAGCTTAGTACCTCTCGAGCAGTACTTC
d_gene: -; v_gene: TRBV30; abundance: -; j_gene: TRBJ1-1; CDR3aa: CAWSVLSGNTEAFF; CDR3nt: TGTGCCTGGAGTGTACTTTCGGGGAACACTGAAGCTTTCTTT
d_gene: -; v_gene: TRBV7-2; abundance: few; j_gene: TRBJ2-5; CDR3aa: CASSLSGPATQYF; CDR3nt: TGTGCCAGCAGCTTGAGTGGGCCTGCGACCCAGTACTTC
d_gene: -; v_gene: TRBV28; abundance: -; j_gene: TRBJ1-2; CDR3aa: CASSRQVNYGYTF; CDR3nt: TGTGCCAGCAGTCGACAGGTGAACTATGGCTACACCTTC
d_gene: -; v_gene: TRBV5-5; abundance: -; j_gene: TRBJ2-7; CDR3aa: CASSLRQGNSYEQYF; CDR3nt: TGTGCCAGCAGCTTAAGGCAGGGAAACTCCTACGAGCAGTACTTC
d_gene: -; v_gene: TRBV7-2; abundance: -; j_gene: TRBJ2-1; CDR3aa: CASSSSNVDDNEQFF; CDR3nt: TGTGCCAGCAGCTCTTCAAACGTCGATGACAATGAGCAGTTCTTC
d_gene: TRBD1; v_gene: TRBV30; abundance: -; j_gene: TRBJ2-1; CDR3aa: CASTTGQGSRYNEQFF; CDR3nt: TGTGCCTCCACCACCGGACAGGGCAGTAGGTACAATGAGCAGTTCTTC